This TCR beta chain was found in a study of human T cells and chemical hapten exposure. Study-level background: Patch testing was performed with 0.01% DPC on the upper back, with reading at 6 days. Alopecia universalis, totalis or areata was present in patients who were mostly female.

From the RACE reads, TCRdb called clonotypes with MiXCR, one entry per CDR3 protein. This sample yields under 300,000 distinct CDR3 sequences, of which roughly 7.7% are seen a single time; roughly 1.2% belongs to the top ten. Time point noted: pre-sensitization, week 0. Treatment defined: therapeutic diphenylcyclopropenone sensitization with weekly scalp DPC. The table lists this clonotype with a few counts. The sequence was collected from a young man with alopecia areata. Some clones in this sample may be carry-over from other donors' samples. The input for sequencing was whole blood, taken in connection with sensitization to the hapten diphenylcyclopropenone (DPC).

CDR3 nucleotide sequence: TGCGCCAGCAGCTTGGAGGGACCTGCAACTAATGAAAAACTGTTTTTT. Amino acids: CASSLEGPATNEKLFF. The V gene is TRBV5-1, the J gene TRBJ1-4; maybe TRBD1 (5 bases). The CDR3 runs to 16 residues. V lost 0 bases, J lost 0 bases, and 9 bases lay in between. Germline CDR1 SGHRS, CDR2 YFSETQ.